A selection of T cell receptor beta chains follows, all from one sample in a study of shared clonotypes between healthy human individuals. Using immunoSEQ multiplex PCR, the repertoire was profiled, and TCRdb retains in-frame clones only, with some absent. Here the sample spans around 580,000 clones, roughly 98% being singletons. Sequences were obtained from naive CD8+ T cells sorted from blood. The receptors here all came from a man aged 25 to 40 in good health. CDR3s include the opening cysteine and the closing phenylalanine or tryptophan. Each record gives: CDR3 DNA, CDR3 protein, D gene, J gene, V gene. D genes are given only for firm matches.

cdr3_nt: TGTGCCAGCTTCAAAACAGGGCAAGCTAATGAAAAACTGTTTTTT
cdr3_aa: CASFKTGQANEKLFF
d_call: -
j_call: TRBJ1-4
v_call: TRBV18

cdr3_nt: TGCAGCGTTGGTCGGGAGGGGGGTGAAGCTTTCTTT
cdr3_aa: CSVGREGGEAFF
d_call: -
j_call: TRBJ1-1
v_call: TRBV29-1

cdr3_nt: TGTGCCAGCACCCTCATCACAGGGGAATTGAGCTACACCTTC
cdr3_aa: CASTLITGELSYTF
d_call: TRBD1
j_call: TRBJ1-2
v_call: TRBV6-6

cdr3_nt: TGTGCCAGCAGTTTATCGGCAGCTAACTATGGCTACACCTTC
cdr3_aa: CASSLSAANYGYTF
d_call: -
j_call: TRBJ1-2
v_call: TRBV27

cdr3_nt: TGTGCCACCAGCAGAGATTTAGGGGGAGCAACTAATGAAAAACTGTTTTTT
cdr3_aa: CATSRDLGGATNEKLFF
d_call: -
j_call: TRBJ1-4
v_call: TRBV15

cdr3_nt: TGTGCCAGCAGAGAGACTAGCGGGAGCGCGGATGAGCAGTTCTTC
cdr3_aa: CASRETSGSADEQFF
d_call: TRBD2
j_call: TRBJ2-1
v_call: TRBV6-5

cdr3_nt: TGTGCCAGCAGTTTCGGGGGGCAGATGAGAGGCTACACCTTC
cdr3_aa: CASSFGGQMRGYTF
d_call: -
j_call: TRBJ1-2
v_call: TRBV27

cdr3_nt: TGTGCCAGCAGCAAAAGGACAGGGTTTGAGGGCACAGATACGCAGTATTTT
cdr3_aa: CASSKRTGFEGTDTQYF
d_call: TRBD1
j_call: TRBJ2-3
v_call: TRBV7-2

cdr3_nt: TGCAGCGTTGCTGGACAGAACACCGGGGAGCTGTTTTTT
cdr3_aa: CSVAGQNTGELFF
d_call: -
j_call: TRBJ2-2
v_call: TRBV29-1

cdr3_nt: TGTGCCAGCAGCTTGGCCGGTAGCGGGAGCATCGACGAGCAGTACTTC
cdr3_aa: CASSLAGSGSIDEQYF
d_call: TRBD2
j_call: TRBJ2-7
v_call: TRBV5-5